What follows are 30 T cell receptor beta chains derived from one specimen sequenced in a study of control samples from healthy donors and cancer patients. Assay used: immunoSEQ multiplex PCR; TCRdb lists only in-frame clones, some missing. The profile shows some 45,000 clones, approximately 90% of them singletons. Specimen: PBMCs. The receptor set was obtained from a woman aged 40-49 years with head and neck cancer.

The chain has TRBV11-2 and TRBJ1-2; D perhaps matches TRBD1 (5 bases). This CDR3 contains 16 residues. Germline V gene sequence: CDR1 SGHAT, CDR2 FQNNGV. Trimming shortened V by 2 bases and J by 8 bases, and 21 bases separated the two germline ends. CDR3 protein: CASSLNGGVRLYGYTF. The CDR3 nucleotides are TGTGCCAGCAGCTTAAATGGAGGGGTCAGACTTTACGGCTACACCTTC. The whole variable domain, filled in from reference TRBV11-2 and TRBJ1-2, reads EAGVAQSPRYKIIEKRQSVAFWCNPISGHATLYWYQQILGQGPKLLIQFQNNGVVDDSQLPKDRFSAERLKGVDSTLKIQPAKLEDSAVYLCASSLNGGVRLYGYTFGSGTRLTVV.

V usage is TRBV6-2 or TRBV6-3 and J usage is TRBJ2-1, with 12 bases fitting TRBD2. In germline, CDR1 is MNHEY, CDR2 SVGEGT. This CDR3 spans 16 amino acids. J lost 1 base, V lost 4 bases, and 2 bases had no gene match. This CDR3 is CASSSGTSGSYNEQFF. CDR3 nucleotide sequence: TGTGCCAGCAGTTCCGGGACTAGCGGGTCCTACAATGAGCAGTTCTTC.

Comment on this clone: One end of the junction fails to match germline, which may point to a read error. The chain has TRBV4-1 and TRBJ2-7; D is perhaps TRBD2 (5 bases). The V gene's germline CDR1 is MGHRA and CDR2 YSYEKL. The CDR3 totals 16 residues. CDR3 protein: CARSQLWGASSYEQYF. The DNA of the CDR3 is TGCGCCCGCAGCCAACTCTGGGGAGCGTCGTCCTACGAGCAGTACTTC.

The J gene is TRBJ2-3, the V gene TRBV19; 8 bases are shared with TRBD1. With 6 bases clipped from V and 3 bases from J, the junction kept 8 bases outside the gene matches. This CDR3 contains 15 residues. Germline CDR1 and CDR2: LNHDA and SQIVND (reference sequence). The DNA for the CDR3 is TGTGCCAGTAGGTTCCGGGACAGGAGGACAGATACGCAGTATTTT. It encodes CASRFRDRRTDTQYF.

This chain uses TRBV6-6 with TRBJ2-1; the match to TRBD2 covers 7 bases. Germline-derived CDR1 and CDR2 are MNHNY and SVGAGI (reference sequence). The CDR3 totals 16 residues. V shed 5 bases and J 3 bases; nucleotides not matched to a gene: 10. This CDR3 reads CASSRGSGGSYNEQFF. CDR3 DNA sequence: TGTGCCAGCAGTCGGGGGTCCGGCGGGAGCTACAATGAGCAGTTCTTC.

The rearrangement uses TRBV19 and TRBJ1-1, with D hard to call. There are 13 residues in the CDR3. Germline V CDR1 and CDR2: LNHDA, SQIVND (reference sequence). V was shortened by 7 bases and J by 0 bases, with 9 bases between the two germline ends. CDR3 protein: CASNKQLNTEAFF. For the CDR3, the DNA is TGTGCCAGTAACAAACAGTTGAACACTGAAGCTTTCTTT.

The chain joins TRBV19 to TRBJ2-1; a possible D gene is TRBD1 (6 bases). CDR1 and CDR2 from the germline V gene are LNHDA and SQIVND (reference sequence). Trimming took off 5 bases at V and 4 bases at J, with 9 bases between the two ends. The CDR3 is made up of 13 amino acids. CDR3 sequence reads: CASSLGTYNEQFF. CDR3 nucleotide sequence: TGTGCCAGTAGTCTAGGGACATACAATGAGCAGTTCTTC.

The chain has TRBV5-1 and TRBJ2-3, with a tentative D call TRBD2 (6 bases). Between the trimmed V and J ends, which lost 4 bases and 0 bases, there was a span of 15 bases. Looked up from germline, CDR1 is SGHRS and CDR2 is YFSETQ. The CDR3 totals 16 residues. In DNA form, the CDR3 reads TGCGCCAGCAGCGTCTCCGGGACTTCCAGCACAGATACGCAGTATTTT. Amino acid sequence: CASSVSGTSSTDTQYF.

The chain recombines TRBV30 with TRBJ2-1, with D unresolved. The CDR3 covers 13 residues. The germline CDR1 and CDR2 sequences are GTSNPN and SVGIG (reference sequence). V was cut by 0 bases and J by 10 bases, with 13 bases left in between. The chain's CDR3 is CAWSVISPSEQFF. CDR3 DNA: TGTGCCTGGAGTGTAATTAGTCCGTCGGAGCAGTTCTTC.

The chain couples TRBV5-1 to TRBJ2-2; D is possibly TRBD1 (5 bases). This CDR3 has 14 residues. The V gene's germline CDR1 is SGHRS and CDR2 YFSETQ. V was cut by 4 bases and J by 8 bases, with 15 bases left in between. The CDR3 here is CASSQDITQGELFF. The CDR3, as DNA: TGCGCCAGCAGCCAGGACATCACCCAAGGGGAGCTGTTTTTT. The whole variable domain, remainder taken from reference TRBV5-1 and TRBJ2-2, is KAGVTQTPRYLIKTRGQQVTLSCSPISGHRSVSWYQQTPGQGLQFLFEYFSETQRNKGNFPGRFSGRQFSNSRSEMNVSTLELGDSALYLCASSQDITQGELFFGEGSRLTVL.

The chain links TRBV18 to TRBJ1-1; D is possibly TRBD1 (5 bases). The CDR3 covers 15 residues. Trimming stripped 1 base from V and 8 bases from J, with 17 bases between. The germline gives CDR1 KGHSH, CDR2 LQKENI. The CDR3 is CASSPQSSQGLEAFF. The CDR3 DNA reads TGTGCCAGCTCACCACAGAGTTCTCAGGGTTTGGAAGCTTTCTTT.

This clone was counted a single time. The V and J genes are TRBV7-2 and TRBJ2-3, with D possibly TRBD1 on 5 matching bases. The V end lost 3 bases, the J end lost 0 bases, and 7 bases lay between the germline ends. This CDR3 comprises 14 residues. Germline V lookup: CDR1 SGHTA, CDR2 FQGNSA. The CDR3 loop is CASSLRQSTDTQYF. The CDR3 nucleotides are TGTGCCAGCAGCTTGAGACAGAGCACAGATACGCAGTATTTT.

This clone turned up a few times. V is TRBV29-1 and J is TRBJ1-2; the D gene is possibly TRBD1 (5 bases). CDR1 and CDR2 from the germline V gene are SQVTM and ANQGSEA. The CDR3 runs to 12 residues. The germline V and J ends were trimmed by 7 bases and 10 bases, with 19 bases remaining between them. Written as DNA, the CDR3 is TGCAGCGACGACAACGACAGCCGCCACTACACCTTC. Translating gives CSDDNDSRHYTF.

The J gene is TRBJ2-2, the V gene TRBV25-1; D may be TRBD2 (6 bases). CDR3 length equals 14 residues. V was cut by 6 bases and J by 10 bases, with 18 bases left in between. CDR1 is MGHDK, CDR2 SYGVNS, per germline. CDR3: CASRQPPPGEELFF. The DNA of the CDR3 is TGTGCCAGCAGACAACCCCCCCCGGGAGAGGAGCTGTTTTTT. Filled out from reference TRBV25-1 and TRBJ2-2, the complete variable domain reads EADIYQTPRYLVIGTGKKITLECSQTMGHDKMYWYQQDPGMELHLIHYSYGVNSTEKGDLSSESTVSRIRTEHFPLTLESARPSHTSQYLCASRQPPPGEELFFGEGSRLTVL.

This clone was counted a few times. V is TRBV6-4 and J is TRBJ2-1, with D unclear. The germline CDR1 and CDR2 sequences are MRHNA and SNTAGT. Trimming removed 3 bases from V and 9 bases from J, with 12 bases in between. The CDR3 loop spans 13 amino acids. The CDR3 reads CASSEGFSGEQFF. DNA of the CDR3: TGTGCCAGCAGTGAGGGTTTTAGTGGTGAGCAGTTCTTC.

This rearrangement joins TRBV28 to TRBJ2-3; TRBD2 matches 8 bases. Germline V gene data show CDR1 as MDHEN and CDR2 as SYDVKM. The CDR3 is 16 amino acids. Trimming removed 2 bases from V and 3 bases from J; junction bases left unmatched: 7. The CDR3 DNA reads TGTGCCAGCAGTTTAGGAACTAGCGGAATTACAGATACGCAGTATTTT. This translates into CASSLGTSGITDTQYF.

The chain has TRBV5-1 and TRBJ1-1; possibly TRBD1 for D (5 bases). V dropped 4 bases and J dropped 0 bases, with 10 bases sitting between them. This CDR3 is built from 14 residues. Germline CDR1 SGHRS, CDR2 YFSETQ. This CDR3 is CASSPDTLNTEAFF. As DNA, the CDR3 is TGCGCCAGCAGCCCGGACACCTTGAACACTGAAGCTTTCTTT.

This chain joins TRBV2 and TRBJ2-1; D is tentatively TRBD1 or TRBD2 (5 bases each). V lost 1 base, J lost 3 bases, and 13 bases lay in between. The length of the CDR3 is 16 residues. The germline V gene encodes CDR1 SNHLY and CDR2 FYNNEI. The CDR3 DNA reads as TGTGCCAGCAGTGAAGATCTGGGGACCCTCTACAATGAGCAGTTCTTC. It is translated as CASSEDLGTLYNEQFF.

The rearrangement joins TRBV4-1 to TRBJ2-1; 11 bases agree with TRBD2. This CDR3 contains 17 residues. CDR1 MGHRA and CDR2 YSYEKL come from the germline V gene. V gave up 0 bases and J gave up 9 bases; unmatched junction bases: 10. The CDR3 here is CASSQEPGLAGGSEQFF. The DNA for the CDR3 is TGCGCCAGCAGCCAAGAGCCGGGGCTAGCGGGAGGTAGTGAGCAGTTCTTC.

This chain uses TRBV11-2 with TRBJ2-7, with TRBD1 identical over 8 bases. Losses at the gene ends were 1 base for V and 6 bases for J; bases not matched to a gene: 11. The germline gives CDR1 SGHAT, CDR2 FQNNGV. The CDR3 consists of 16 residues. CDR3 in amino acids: CASSLGADRVSGEQYF. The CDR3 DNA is TGTGCCAGCAGCTTAGGAGCGGACAGGGTGTCGGGCGAGCAGTACTTC.

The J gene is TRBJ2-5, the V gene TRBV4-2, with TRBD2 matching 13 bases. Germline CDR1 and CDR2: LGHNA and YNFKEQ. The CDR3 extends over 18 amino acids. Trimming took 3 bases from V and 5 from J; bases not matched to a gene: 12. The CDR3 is CASSQGRGLAGVQETQYF. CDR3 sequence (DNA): TGTGCCAGCAGCCAGGGTAGAGGACTAGCGGGAGTCCAGGAGACCCAGTACTTC.

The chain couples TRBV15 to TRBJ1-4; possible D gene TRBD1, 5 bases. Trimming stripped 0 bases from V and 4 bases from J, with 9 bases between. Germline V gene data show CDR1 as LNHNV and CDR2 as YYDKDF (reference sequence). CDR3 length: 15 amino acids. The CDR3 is CATSRDQGVNEKLFF. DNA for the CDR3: TGTGCCACCAGCAGAGATCAAGGGGTTAATGAAAAACTGTTTTTT.

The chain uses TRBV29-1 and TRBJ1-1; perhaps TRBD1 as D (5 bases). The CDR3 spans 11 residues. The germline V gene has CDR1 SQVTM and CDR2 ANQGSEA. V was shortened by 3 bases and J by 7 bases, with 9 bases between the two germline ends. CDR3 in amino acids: CSVDTRVEAFF. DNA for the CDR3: TGCAGCGTTGATACCAGGGTTGAAGCTTTCTTT. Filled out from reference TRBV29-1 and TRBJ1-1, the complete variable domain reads SAVISQKPSRDICQRGTSLTIQCQVDSQVTMMFWYRQQPGQSLTLIATANQGSEATYESGFVIDKFPISRPNLTFSTLTVSNMSPEDSSIYLCSVDTRVEAFFGQGTRLTVV.

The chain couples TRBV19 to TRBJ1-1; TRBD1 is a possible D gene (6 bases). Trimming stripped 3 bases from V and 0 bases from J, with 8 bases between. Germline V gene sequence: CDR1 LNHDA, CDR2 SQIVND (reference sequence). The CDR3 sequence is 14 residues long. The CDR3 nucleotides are TGTGCCAGTAGTATGACAGGTCTGAACACTGAAGCTTTCTTT. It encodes CASSMTGLNTEAFF.

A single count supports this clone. CDR3 residues: CASSPASTGNYEQYF. The CDR3 nucleotides read TGTGCCAGCTCACCCGCTTCCACAGGGAACTACGAGCAGTACTTC. The chain carries TRBV18 and TRBJ2-7; maybe TRBD1 (6 bases). Germline V gene data show CDR1 as KGHSH and CDR2 as LQKENI. Trimming removed 3 bases at V and 3 bases at J, with 15 bases between. The CDR3 is 15 residues long. Looking up the rest from reference TRBV18 and TRBJ2-7 gives the full variable domain: NAGVMQNPRHLVRRRGQEARLRCSPMKGHSHVYWYRQLPEEGLKFMVYLQKENIIDESGMPKERFSAEFPKEGPSILRIQQVVRGDSAAYFCASSPASTGNYEQYFGPGTRLTVT.

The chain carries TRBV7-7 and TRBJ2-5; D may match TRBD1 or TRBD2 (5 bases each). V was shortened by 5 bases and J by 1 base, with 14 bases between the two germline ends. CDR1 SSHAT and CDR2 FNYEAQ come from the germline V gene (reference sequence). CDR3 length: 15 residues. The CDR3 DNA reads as TGTGCCAGCAGCCGTGGGGGAGTGAGCCAAGAGACCCAGTACTTC. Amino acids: CASSRGGVSQETQYF.

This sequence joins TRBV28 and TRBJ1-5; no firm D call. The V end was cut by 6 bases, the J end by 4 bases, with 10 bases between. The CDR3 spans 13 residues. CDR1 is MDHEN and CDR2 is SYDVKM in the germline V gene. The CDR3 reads CASSSTENQPQHF. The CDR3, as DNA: TGTGCCAGCAGCTCGACGGAGAATCAGCCCCAGCATTTT.

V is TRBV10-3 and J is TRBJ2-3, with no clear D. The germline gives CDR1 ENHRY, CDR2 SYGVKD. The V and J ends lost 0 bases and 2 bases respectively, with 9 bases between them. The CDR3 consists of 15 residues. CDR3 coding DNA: TGTGCCATCAGTGAGTCGCAACCTGACACAGATACGCAGTATTTT. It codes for CAISESQPDTDTQYF.

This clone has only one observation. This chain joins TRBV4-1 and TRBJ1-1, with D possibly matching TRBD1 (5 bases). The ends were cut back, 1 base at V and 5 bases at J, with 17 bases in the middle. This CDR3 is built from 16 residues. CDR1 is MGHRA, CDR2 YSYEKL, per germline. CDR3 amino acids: CASSQGPAQGWTEAFF. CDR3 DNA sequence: TGCGCCAGCAGCCAAGGACCGGCTCAGGGTTGGACTGAAGCTTTCTTT.

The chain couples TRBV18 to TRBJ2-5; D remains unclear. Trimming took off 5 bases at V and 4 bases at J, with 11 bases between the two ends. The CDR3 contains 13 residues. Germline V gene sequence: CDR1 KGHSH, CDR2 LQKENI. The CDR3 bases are TGTGCCAGCTCAAAAAATGAAGGAGAGACCCAGTACTTC. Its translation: CASSKNEGETQYF. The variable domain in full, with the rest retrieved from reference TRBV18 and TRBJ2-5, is NAGVMQNPRHLVRRRGQEARLRCSPMKGHSHVYWYRQLPEEGLKFMVYLQKENIIDESGMPKERFSAEFPKEGPSILRIQQVVRGDSAAYFCASSKNEGETQYFGPGTRLLVL.